This TCR beta chain was retrieved from a study of cytomegalovirus exposure and HLA in healthy donors. The primer mix had 60 Vbeta and 13 Jbeta primers. Only in-frame clones appear in the TCRdb table, and some are missing; sequencing was by immunoSEQ multiplex PCR. The top ten hold roughly 15% of the sample, which has some 100,000 clones, roughly 70% seen once. Though nominally healthy at sampling, donors likely had unrecorded immune exposures. As for this clone: What it binds is unknown.

CDR1 SEHNR and CDR2 FQNEAQ come from the germline V gene (reference sequence). The V gene lost 0 bases and the J gene lost 0 bases, with 6 bases spanning the gap. This CDR3 is 15 amino acids long. Whole-study results and caveats: Later work found most CMV-associated TCR beta chains apparently HLA-restricted. An analysis was carried out later, and it reportedly showed fewer N-insertions in an Asian-associated ancestry cluster than the roughly 670-donor mean.

The sequenced material came from PBMCs. The source is a woman between 50 and 59 years old in good health and CMV-seropositive. The chain links TRBV7-9 to TRBJ2-1; no firm D call. CDR3: CASSLAALSYNEQFF. In nucleotides, the CDR3 is TGTGCCAGCAGCTTAGCGGCCCTCTCCTACAATGAGCAGTTCTTC.